These 29 T cell receptor beta chains share one sample of origin, sequenced in a study of a mutant IDH1 vaccine in newly diagnosed glioma. Described time point: week 47, end of study. Vaccination comprised doses that each held 300 ug of mutant IDH1 20-mer peptide, plus topical imiquimod. Their recognized antigens are unknown. TCRdb's table, derived via immunoSEQ multiplex PCR, lists solely in-frame clones and lacks some. Here the sample spans roughly 38,000 clones, roughly 82% being singletons. The material sequenced was PBMCs, taken from a glioma patient whose treatment included an IDH1 peptide vaccine. These receptors all stem from a man aged 18 to 29 with glioma. Some clones in this sample may be carry-over from other donors' samples.

This chain links TRBV5-1 with TRBJ1-2, with no clear D. This CDR3 has 16 residues. The V gene's germline CDR1 is SGHRS and CDR2 YFSETQ. V lost 0 bases and J 8 bases, leaving 20 bases between the germline ends. CDR3 residues: CASSLAAGVTTIGYTF. The CDR3 DNA reads as TGCGCCAGCAGCTTGGCTGCAGGAGTAACTACCATCGGCTACACCTTC.

In this sample, this clone turned up once. The V and J genes are TRBV29-1 and TRBJ2-7; the D call may be TRBD1 or TRBD2 (6 bases each). CDR1 is SQVTM, CDR2 ANQGSEA, per germline. The CDR3 has 15 residues. V was clipped by 6 bases and J by 2 bases, with 20 bases between them. CDR3 sequence (DNA): TGCAGCGTGGAGGGCAGGGGCGCGAAACCCTACGAGCAGTACTTC. Its translation is CSVEGRGAKPYEQYF.

This chain joins TRBV7-2 and TRBJ1-1; D is unresolved. V lost 4 bases and J lost 5, with 14 bases in between. The CDR3 totals 14 residues. Per the germline V gene, CDR1 is SGHTA and CDR2 is FQGNSA. CDR3 DNA sequence: TGTGCCAGCAGCTCTGGACTCGGACGGACTGAAGCTTTCTTT. It is translated as CASSSGLGRTEAFF.

V gene TRBV4-2 combines with J gene TRBJ1-5; D unresolved. The germline V gene has CDR1 LGHNA and CDR2 YNFKEQ. The length of the CDR3 is 18 residues. V was clipped by 0 bases and J by 0 bases, with 15 bases between them. CDR3 DNA sequence: TGTGCCAGCAGCCAAGATGTTGGGTTCCTCTATAGCAATCAGCCCCAGCATTTT. Its protein is CASSQDVGFLYSNQPQHF.

This clone was counted between two and nine times. V usage is TRBV18 and J usage is TRBJ1-4; 11 bases line up with TRBD1. This CDR3 region has 13 residues. Trimming removed 6 bases from V and 7 bases from J; junction bases left unmatched: 1. The germline V gene encodes CDR1 KGHSH and CDR2 LQKENI. CDR3: CASSGQGGEKLFF. CDR3 sequence (DNA): TGTGCCAGCTCGGGACAGGGGGGTGAAAAACTGTTTTTT.

This clone is a singleton in its sample. This chain uses TRBV9 with TRBJ1-4, with a tentative D call TRBD1 (6 bases). The CDR3 totals 14 residues. The germline gives CDR1 SGDLS, CDR2 YYNGEE. V gave up 3 bases and J gave up 8 bases, with 14 bases separating them. The CDR3 DNA sequence: TGTGCCAGCAGCGCGGGACAACATTGGGAAAAACTGTTTTTT. Translation gives CASSAGQHWEKLFF.

The rearrangement joins TRBV6-5 to TRBJ2-7, with 10 bases that match TRBD1. The CDR3 contains 14 residues. The V segment lost 4 bases and the J segment 6 bases; nucleotides outside the gene matches: 6. Germline V CDR1 and CDR2: MNHEY, SVGAGI. DNA for the CDR3: TGTGCCAGCAGTTTAGACAGGGGGCTTGGCGAGCAGTACTTC. It specifies CASSLDRGLGEQYF.

The chain couples TRBV29-1 to TRBJ1-1; D is perhaps TRBD1 (5 bases). The CDR3 loop spans 13 amino acids. Trimming removed 4 bases from V and 1 base from J, with 10 bases in between. Per germline, CDR1 SQVTM and CDR2 ANQGSEA. CDR3 region: CSVAGRWNTEAFF. The CDR3 DNA is TGCAGCGTTGCGGGACGGTGGAACACTGAAGCTTTCTTT.

The rearrangement uses TRBV5-6 and TRBJ1-1; no reliable D call. CDR3 size: 14 residues. V lost 4 bases and J lost 2, with 12 bases in between. Germline-derived CDR1 and CDR2 are SGHDT and YYEEEE. This CDR3 reads CASSPLGYNTEAFF. The CDR3 DNA reads as TGTGCCAGCAGCCCCCTGGGGTATAACACTGAAGCTTTCTTT. Filled out from reference TRBV5-6 and TRBJ1-1, the complete variable domain reads DAGVTQSPTHLIKTRGQQVTLRCSPKSGHDTVSWYQQALGQGPQFIFQYYEEEERQRGNFPDRFSGHQFPNYSSELNVNALLLGDSALYLCASSPLGYNTEAFFGQGTRLTVV.

CDR3 in DNA: TGCGCCAGCAGGCAACTAGCGGGGGCCTTTCATGAGCAGTTCTTC. Translation gives CASRQLAGAFHEQFF. The gene calls are TRBV4-1 and TRBJ2-1; TRBD2 aligns across 11 bases. CDR1 is MGHRA, CDR2 YSYEKL, per germline. The trim removed 6 bases at V and 8 bases at J, leaving 9 bases unmatched. The CDR3 spans 15 residues.

In this sample, this clone turned up once. V is TRBV5-1 and J is TRBJ1-1; maybe TRBD1 (5 bases). Germline values: CDR1 SGHRS, CDR2 YFSETQ. With 0 bases removed from V and 6 bases from J, the gap between germline ends came to 15 bases. The CDR3 spans 15 residues. CDR3 sequence: CASSLAQVPGAEAFF. The CDR3 bases are TGCGCCAGCAGCTTGGCACAGGTGCCCGGAGCTGAAGCTTTCTTT.

This sequence joins TRBV18 and TRBJ1-1; no firm D call. The V and J ends lost 3 bases and 1 base respectively, with 9 bases between them. The germline V gene encodes CDR1 KGHSH and CDR2 LQKENI. The CDR3 sequence is 14 residues long. The CDR3 sequence is CASSPRTANTEAFF. The CDR3 bases are TGTGCCAGCTCACCTCGGACTGCGAACACTGAAGCTTTCTTT.

The chain carries TRBV5-1 and TRBJ2-1; weak D call: TRBD1 (6 bases). Germline V gives CDR1 SGHRS, CDR2 YFSETQ. V was clipped by 2 bases and J by 6 bases, with 15 bases between them. The CDR3 sequence is 15 residues long. CDR3 in DNA: TGCGCCAGCAGCTTACAGGGTTCTATGGGCAATGAGCAGTTCTTC. Translation gives CASSLQGSMGNEQFF.

V is TRBV7-2 and J is TRBJ2-7, with no clear D. Germline values: CDR1 SGHTA, CDR2 FQGNSA. This CDR3 region has 14 residues. The V end lost 5 bases, the J end lost 3 bases, and 14 bases lay between the germline ends. The CDR3 loop is CASSESSGIYEQYF. For the CDR3, the DNA is TGTGCCAGCAGCGAATCTTCGGGCATCTACGAGCAGTACTTC.

CDR3 region: CASSFSQGLNTEAFF. CDR3 nucleotides: TGTGCCAGCAGCTTCAGTCAGGGCTTGAACACTGAAGCTTTCTTT. The gene calls are TRBV7-9 and TRBJ1-1, with D perhaps matching TRBD1 (5 bases). This CDR3 contains 15 residues. V lost 3 bases and J 0 bases, leaving 11 bases between the germline ends. In germline, CDR1 is SEHNR, CDR2 FQNEAQ (reference sequence).

This chain connects TRBV7-9 to TRBJ1-1; unclear D gene. The CDR3 is made up of 16 amino acids. The ends were cut back, 5 bases at V and 0 bases at J, with 16 bases in the middle. The germline V gene encodes CDR1 SEHNR and CDR2 FQNEAQ (reference sequence). The CDR3: CASSPSRGRMNTEAFF. In nucleotides, the CDR3 is TGTGCCAGCAGCCCATCTCGTGGACGAATGAACACTGAAGCTTTCTTT.

The genes are TRBV6-5 and TRBJ1-1; tentative D call: TRBD1 (5 bases). V lost 2 bases and J 4 bases, leaving 14 bases between the germline ends. The CDR3 spans 15 residues. In germline, CDR1 is MNHEY, CDR2 SVGAGI. CDR3 loop: CASSYLSSGGTEAFF. Written as DNA, the CDR3 is TGTGCCAGCAGTTACCTTTCCTCGGGGGGCACTGAAGCTTTCTTT.

The sample holds one count of this clone. The V and J genes are TRBV14 and TRBJ2-7; 10 nucleotides agree with TRBD1. The germline V gene encodes CDR1 SGHDN and CDR2 FVKESK. J lost 7 bases, V lost 1 base, and 7 bases had no gene match. The CDR3 totals 15 residues. The CDR3 nucleotides read TGTGCCAGCAGCCAAGGGGGGACAGGGGAGTGGGAGCAGTACTTC. It specifies CASSQGGTGEWEQYF.

This chain joins TRBV6-5 and TRBJ1-6; tentatively, D is TRBD1 (5 bases). CDR3 length equals 15 residues. The V and J ends lost 5 bases and 6 bases respectively, with 14 bases between them. Germline values: CDR1 MNHEY, CDR2 SVGAGI. For the CDR3, the DNA is TGTGCCAGCAGTGCCAACCAGGGAATTAATTCACCCCTCCACTTT. It is translated as CASSANQGINSPLHF.

The chain recombines TRBV7-9 with TRBJ1-3; 7 bases line up with TRBD1. There are 16 residues in the CDR3. Trimming removed 4 bases from V and 7 bases from J; junction bases left unmatched: 13. Looked up from germline, CDR1 is SEHNR and CDR2 is FQNEAQ (reference sequence). The CDR3 nucleotides read TGTGCCAGCAGCTCTTCGACAGGGAATGGGAGGAACACCATATATTTT. It yields the protein CASSSSTGNGRNTIYF.

The chain has TRBV5-1 and TRBJ2-2, with unresolved D. Germline V gene sequence: CDR1 SGHRS, CDR2 YFSETQ. The CDR3 spans 13 residues. The ends were cut back, 2 bases at V and 5 bases at J, with 7 bases in the middle. The CDR3, as DNA: TGCGCCAGCAGCTTAGGATTAACCGGGGAGCTGTTTTTT. Protein product: CASSLGLTGELFF.

The chain recombines TRBV7-2 with TRBJ1-5; possible D gene TRBD1, 5 bases. With 1 base removed from V and 4 bases from J, the gap between germline ends came to 14 bases. This CDR3 is 16 amino acids long. Germline assignment: CDR1 SGHTA and CDR2 FQGNSA. CDR3 loop: CASSLVSGALNQPQHF. The CDR3 DNA is TGTGCCAGCAGCTTAGTTTCTGGGGCGTTAAATCAGCCCCAGCATTTT.

The chain joins TRBV7-2 to TRBJ2-3, with TRBD2 matching over 8 bases. Germline CDR1 and CDR2: SGHTA and FQGNSA. V was pared by 1 base and J by 3 bases, with 3 bases of the junction left unmatched. The CDR3 runs 15 residues. CDR3 nucleotides: TGTGCCAGCAGCTTAGTGGCGGGGGGAACAGATACGCAGTATTTT. Protein sequence: CASSLVAGGTDTQYF. Together with reference TRBV7-2 and TRBJ2-3, the CDR3 gives the full variable domain: GAGVSQSPSNKVTEKGKDVELRCDPISGHTALYWYRQSLGQGLEFLIYFQGNSAPDKSGLPSDRFSAERTGGSVSTLTIQRTQQEDSAVYLCASSLVAGGTDTQYFGPGTRLTVL.

The rearrangement uses TRBV7-3 and TRBJ1-6; D might be TRBD1 (5 bases). Germline values: CDR1 SGHTA, CDR2 FQGTGA. The V and J ends lost 2 bases and 8 bases respectively, with 13 bases between them. The CDR3 runs 15 residues. The CDR3 nucleotides read TGTGCCAGCAGCTTATACGTTTCGGGGGATTCACCCCTCCACTTT. Protein product: CASSLYVSGDSPLHF.

This chain links TRBV2 with TRBJ1-4, with D tentatively TRBD1 (5 bases). Trimming stripped 8 bases from V and 4 bases from J, with 11 bases between. This CDR3 has 13 amino acids. CDR1 is SNHLY and CDR2 is FYNNEI in the germline V gene. The CDR3: CASSGRSNEKLFF. The CDR3 DNA reads TGTGCCAGCTCGGGACGGAGTAATGAAAAACTGTTTTTT.

CDR3 protein: CAWGGPRDPNEKLFF. In nucleotides, the CDR3 is TGTGCCTGGGGGGGGCCCAGGGATCCTAATGAAAAACTGTTTTTT. The chain recombines TRBV5-4 with TRBJ1-4, with D perhaps matching TRBD1 (6 bases). Trimming removed 10 bases from V and 3 bases from J, with 19 bases in between. The CDR3 totals 15 residues. Germline-derived CDR1 and CDR2 are SGHNT and YYREEE (reference sequence).

V and J are TRBV19 and TRBJ2-4; TRBD2 aligns across 7 bases. With 6 bases clipped from V and 0 bases from J, the junction kept 8 bases outside the gene matches. The CDR3 contains 16 residues. Germline V gene lookup returns CDR1 LNHDA and CDR2 SQIVND (reference sequence). The CDR3 region has the DNA TGTGCCAGTAGCGATCTAGCGGACCTAGCCAAAAACATTCAGTACTTC. It yields the protein CASSDLADLAKNIQYF.

The chain couples TRBV7-9 to TRBJ2-3; D call uncertain. Germline V CDR1 and CDR2: SEHNR, FQNEAQ (reference sequence). Trimming cost V 5 bases and J 6 bases, with 15 bases left between them. The CDR3 length is 14 residues. The CDR3 DNA follows: TGTGCCAGCAGCCCCCCCGTGACTGGGGATACGCAGTATTTT. This encodes CASSPPVTGDTQYF.

The rearrangement joins TRBV7-9 to TRBJ1-1; D is unclear. Germline V gene data show CDR1 as SEHNR and CDR2 as FQNEAQ (reference sequence). This CDR3 has 14 amino acids. V lost 0 bases, J lost 11 bases, and 16 bases lay in between. The CDR3 nucleotides read TGTGCCAGCAGCTTAGCGCGCACAGACCAACCGGCTTTCTTT. As protein: CASSLARTDQPAFF.